The clone carrying this TCR beta chain was seen ten or more times. The antigen is not known. The sample is drawn from a study of identical twins. The study, taken as a whole, reports: It was possible that invariant MAIT and iNKT cells partly confounded the zero-insertion analyses.

TCRdb re-derived calls from the 5' RACE reads in MiXCR, one entry per CDR3 protein. The data hold about 790,000 distinct CDR3 sequences, with about 20% observed a single time. The V segment lost 5 bases and the J segment 5 bases; nucleotides outside the gene matches: 9. This CDR3 spans 15 amino acids. The same data also contributed to another study, on T cells expressing NK-cell markers.

The clonotype originates from a woman aged 18-29 years in good health. Sequenced material: PBMCs. The V gene is TRBV12-3 or TRBV12-4, the J gene TRBJ1-2; 9 positions agree with TRBD1. The CDR3 DNA follows: TGTGCCAGCAGTCCCCGGACAGGGGCGGAATATGGCTACACCTTC. Protein: CASSPRTGAEYGYTF.